This T cell receptor beta chain was identified in a study of shared clonotypes between healthy human individuals (dated by TCRdb to 2018 to 2020). Broadly, across the study: A few men and two women, aged 18 to 49 years, made up the cohort. Libraries were prepared and TCR repertoires were sequenced by different laboratories using diverse techniques, in order to increase sequencing depth and limit assay-specific biases. For each donor, CD4 naive and CD4 memory were each run on three plates, CD8 naive on two plates, and CD8 memory on one plate. Blood TCR repertoires of about five healthy adults were deeply sequenced to estimate repertoire size and the extent of clonotype sharing between individuals. Per donor, leukapheresis produced somewhere between about 0.8 and 9.5 billion PBMCs.

Using the deep immunoSEQ assay, TCR CDR3 regions were amplified from genomic DNA by multiplex PCR. For each cell subset, the extracted genomic DNA was distributed evenly across all wells of several immunoSEQ 96-well plates, and each plate served as one replicate. For sorted subsets, around 200 ng genomic DNA, equal to 30,000 to 35,000 T cell genomes, was loaded into each replicate PCR. Purified libraries were measured with a Qubit 3.0 fluorometer, size-checked on a Bioanalyzer 2100, and measured again with the KAPA Library Quantification kit. A separate single-read 150-cycle Illumina NextSeq 550 flow cell was used to sequence each immunoSEQ 96-well plate. The authors processed their data as follows. Because the immunoSEQ output included only junctional sequences and no quality scores, the filtering could not be the same as the filtering used for full-length reads. To assign V/J genes and CDR3, sequences were annotated using PyIR, a Python wrapper for IgBLAST v1.9, with IMGT germline references. Reads were filtered out if the reads had weak V/J assignments (E-value above 1e-6), no CDR3, stop codons, out-of-frame junctions, or ambiguous translated residues. V3J clonotypes were defined as sequences sharing an identical inferred V gene, J gene, and CDR3 amino acid sequence. Percentage overlap between repertoires was calculated by dividing the number of shared unique clonotypes by the size of the smaller repertoire. Repertoire richness was assessed with RTK rarefaction, the Chao1 estimator, and Recon v2.1 estimates of unobserved clonotypes. For all TCRbeta clonotypes obtained by the gDNA method from four donors, generation probabilities were computed with OLGA. In its TCRdb copy, this immuneACCESS table keeps in-frame sequences only and misses some clones. Where compared with another copy, unresolved V genes explain less than half of these, and the others have no known cause. V and J calls and clone size are copied from that table; D and trimming were computed from the DNA. The sample table holds approximately 1,500,000 clones, of which 95% to 99% were seen once. The leading ten clones occupy about 0.42% of the sample.

On this clone: The antigen it recognizes is unknown. No quality values exist for individual bases; no much larger clone is one base distant.

Beyond this particular receptor, the publication reports: Sampling was restricted to blood, and TCR repertoires in tissue are likely to differ from TCR repertoires in blood. Naive subsets generally had larger estimated clonotype richness than memory subsets. Even with the large sequencing depth, rarefaction of the sorted-subset datasets indicated that sequencing was incomplete. Because the study included only a small number of donors, the genetic and exposure-history diversity represented was limited. Compared with non-shared clonotypes, clonotypes shared by all four sorted-subset donors had higher generation probabilities. Based on pairwise subsampling, the degree of clonotype sharing among donors was expected to be affected by sequencing depth. About 5% of naive CD4, more than 3% of naive CD8, about 2.1% of memory CD4, and over 0.35% of memory CD8 clonotypes were shared across several donors.

Clipping removes 10 bases from V and 5 bases from J, with 18 as the unmatched junction base count. The germline V gene gives CDR1 as WSHSY and CDR2 as SAAADI. The CDR3 runs 17 residues from the cysteine to the phenylalanine. Only the CDR3 part of the read is kept: 51 bases, read in frame from the first base. The donors were healthy, HIV-negative adults with no recently reported acute infections or vaccinations. Every donor was a Caucasian adult living in Nashville, Tennessee, USA. Magnetic negative selection was used to enrich CD4+ T cells, after which naive cells were positively selected on CD45RA and the negative fraction became the memory subset. After blood collection by leukapheresis, PBMCs were isolated using Ficoll-Histopaque density gradient centrifugation and then cryopreserved in the vapor phase of liquid nitrogen. Purity and quantity of every magnetically sorted T cell population were checked by analytical flow cytometry. From each sorted fraction, genomic DNA was isolated and quantified by UV absorbance on a Nanodrop 2000c.

This sequence uses TRBV10-2 and TRBJ1-1; the junction holds 11 bases that match TRBD1. Input material: naive CD4+ T cells sorted from blood. Reading the label with the study, this specimen's cell subset or site is: CD45RA+ positively selected. The source is a man aged 30 to 39 in good health. The DNA reads TGCGCCACGCGTTTAACTCTGGGACAGGGGGGGAGGACTGAAGCTTTCTTT. Translated, it reads CATRLTLGQGGRTEAFF.